The next 23 T cell receptor beta chains were all read from a single sample in a study of Graves' ophthalmopathy and Graves' hyperthyroidism. As the template, RNA transcripts were used to amplify TCR beta CDR3 regions. Scientists carried out first-round RT-PCR using HTBI primers and then a second-round multiplex PCR. In TCRdb, the multiplex PCR reads were re-called with MiXCR into one record per CDR3 protein. The sample carries about 390,000 distinct CDR3 sequences, roughly 14% recorded once. What was sequenced was peripheral blood. These receptors were obtained from a young woman with stable Graves' hyperthyroidism.

Concerning this clonotype itself: This CDR3 is missing its conserved last phenylalanine or tryptophan, likely due to a read error. The gene calls are TRBV10-1 and TRBJ2-2, with D perhaps TRBD1 or TRBD2 (5 bases each). V lost 5 bases to trimming and J lost 5 bases, with 12 bases between them. This CDR3 is built from 14 residues. Germline CDR1 and CDR2: WNHNN and SYGVQD (reference sequence). CDR3 coding DNA: TGCGCCAGCAGTCTTACGAGGGGTACCGGGGAGCTGTTTTAT. Translation gives CASSLTRGTGELFY.

In this sample, this clonotype turned up many times. The rearrangement links TRBV15 to TRBJ1-1; D not certain. Deletions cut 5 bases from V and 1 base from J, with 8 bases between. Germline assignment: CDR1 LNHNV and CDR2 YYDKDF (reference sequence). The length of the CDR3 is 13 residues. CDR3 in amino acids: CATSAETNTEAFF. The CDR3 nucleotides are TGTGCCACCAGCGCCGAGACGAACACTGAAGCTTTCTTT.

The sample holds many counts of this clonotype. V is TRBV11-3 and J is TRBJ2-5, with D tentatively TRBD1 or TRBD2 (6 bases each). This CDR3 region has 15 residues. Per germline, CDR1 SGHNT and CDR2 YENEEA. V lost 3 bases and J lost 2, with 13 bases in between. The CDR3 DNA sequence: TGTGCCAGCAGCTTCGGGGGCCGCACACAAGAGACCCAGTACTTC. Protein sequence: CASSFGGRTQETQYF.

The chain is built from TRBV20-1 and TRBJ2-5; D is undetermined. Germline CDR1 and CDR2: DFQATT and SNEGSKA (reference sequence). V gave up 4 bases and J gave up 5 bases, with 14 bases separating them. This CDR3 region has 13 residues. CDR3 DNA: TGCAGTGCTACTCGGACCGCCGGGGAGACCCAGTACTTC. Residues: CSATRTAGETQYF.

This clonotype was observed a few times. The V and J genes are TRBV11-2 and TRBJ2-6, with D unresolved. The V gene's germline CDR1 is SGHAT and CDR2 FQNNGV. The CDR3 is made up of 13 amino acids. V was shortened by 5 bases and J by 8 bases, with 10 bases between the two germline ends. DNA for the CDR3: TGTGCCAGCAGCCAGCTAGTGACCAACGTCCTGACTTTC. It yields the protein CASSQLVTNVLTF.

About this clonotype itself: Since a much larger clone is just one base distant, this may be a read error. V usage is TRBV11-2 and J usage is TRBJ2-5; no clear D gene. The CDR3 has 14 amino acids. Germline V CDR1 and CDR2: SGHAT, FQNNGV. V shed 1 base and J shed 3 bases, with 9 bases lying between them. For the CDR3, the DNA is TGTGCCAGCAGCTTAGGGACCCCCGAAGAGACCCAGTACTTC. This encodes CASSLGTPEETQYF.

This clonotype was observed at least ten times. The V and J genes are TRBV24-1 and TRBJ1-5; tentatively, D is TRBD1 (5 bases). Germline CDR1 reads KGHDR; CDR2 reads SFDVKD. The CDR3 length is 15 residues. The ends were cut back, 4 bases at V and 8 bases at J, with 17 bases in the middle. In DNA form, the CDR3 reads TGTGCCACCAGTGAGGGGACCGGGGACCCGAAGCCCCAGCATTTT. Translating gives CATSEGTGDPKPQHF.

The gene calls are TRBV20-1 and TRBJ2-7, with TRBD1 as a possible D gene (5 bases). V lost 5 bases and J 3 bases, leaving 8 bases between the germline ends. CDR3 length: 11 amino acids. CDR1 is DFQATT and CDR2 is SNEGSKA in the germline V gene (reference sequence). This CDR3 is CSAGTGYEQYF. The DNA for the CDR3 is TGCAGTGCTGGCACAGGCTACGAGCAGTACTTC.

This clonotype has a count of ten or more. V usage is TRBV24-1 and J usage is TRBJ1-2; D gene unclear. CDR3 length equals 15 residues. Germline CDR1 is KGHDR and CDR2 is SFDVKD. Trimming pared 3 bases from V and 3 bases from J, leaving 13 bases between. The chain's CDR3 is CATSDPGIGHYGYTF. CDR3 nucleotides: TGTGCCACCAGTGATCCAGGCATAGGGCACTATGGCTACACCTTC.

This clonotype was seen ten or more times. The genes are TRBV6-5 and TRBJ1-1; 7 bases line up with TRBD1. The J segment lost 11 bases and the V segment lost 0 bases, leaving 6 bases of the junction unmatched. This CDR3 is 13 amino acids long. Germline V CDR1 and CDR2: MNHEY, SVGAGI. The CDR3 spells CASSYSATGPAFF. CDR3 in DNA: TGTGCCAGCAGTTACTCGGCGACAGGGCCGGCTTTCTTT.

Many counts were recorded for this clonotype. This rearrangement joins TRBV27 to TRBJ1-5; 10 bases agree with TRBD1. The germline V gene encodes CDR1 MNHEY and CDR2 SMNVEV (reference sequence). The CDR3 is 15 amino acids. Germline trimming cut 6 bases from V and 3 bases from J; bases unmatched to any gene: 5. The CDR3 DNA reads as TGTGCCAGCAGGGACAGGGGGGGAATCAATCAGCCCCAGCATTTT. Amino acid sequence: CASRDRGGINQPQHF.

The genes are TRBV2 and TRBJ1-6, with D perhaps matching TRBD1 (6 bases). The V end was cut by 7 bases, the J end by 2 bases, with 18 bases between. Germline values: CDR1 SNHLY, CDR2 FYNNEI. This CDR3 has 17 residues. The CDR3: CASKDGGRGAYNSPLHF. CDR3 bases: TGTGCCAGCAAGGACGGGGGGCGTGGTGCCTATAATTCACCCCTCCACTTT.

This clonotype was detected ten times or more. The genes are TRBV24-1 and TRBJ1-2, with 8 bases lining up with TRBD1. With V trimmed by 4 bases and J by 6 bases, 6 bases remained unmatched. Per the germline V gene, CDR1 is KGHDR and CDR2 is SFDVKD. The CDR3 sequence is 14 residues long. CDR3 coding DNA: TGTGCCACCAGTGACCGCTCGACAGGGGATGGCTACACCTTC. Protein product: CATSDRSTGDGYTF.

This rearrangement joins TRBV12-3 or TRBV12-4 to TRBJ1-5; possibly TRBD1 for D (5 bases). This CDR3 has 13 amino acids. Trimming removed 5 bases from V and 9 bases from J, with 14 bases in between. The CDR3 protein is CASSRDERRPQHF. The CDR3 coding sequence is TGTGCCAGCAGTCGGGACGAGCGCAGGCCCCAGCATTTT.

This clonotype has ten or more counts. As DNA, the CDR3 is TGTGCCAGCAGGGTAACAGGGGTCTCCAGTCAGCCCCAGCATTTT. As protein: CASRVTGVSSQPQHF. This sequence joins TRBV6-1 and TRBJ1-5; 7 bases are shared with TRBD1. Germline trimming cut 6 bases from V and 6 bases from J; bases unmatched to any gene: 11. From germline, CDR1 is MNHNS and CDR2 SASEGT. The CDR3 contains 15 residues.

This clonotype has a count of ten or more. This chain connects TRBV5-8 to TRBJ1-6; 8 bases align to TRBD1. This CDR3 is 15 amino acids long. The germline V gene has CDR1 SGHTS and CDR2 YDEGEE. Unmatched junction bases numbered 5, after V lost 3 bases and J lost 6 bases. The CDR3 reads CASSSRTGRNSPLHF. DNA of the CDR3: TGTGCCAGCAGCTCCCGGACAGGGCGTAATTCACCCCTCCACTTT.

This clonotype was seen at least ten times. The chain employs TRBV6-5 and TRBJ1-2; D is uncertain. The V end lost 0 bases, the J end lost 8 bases, and 10 bases lay between the germline ends. This CDR3 is built from 13 residues. Germline V gene sequence: CDR1 MNHEY, CDR2 SVGAGI. CDR3 sequence: CASSYSGGDGYTF. The CDR3, as DNA: TGTGCCAGCAGTTACTCAGGCGGCGACGGCTACACCTTC.

J is TRBJ2-7 and V is TRBV6-1, with D perhaps matching TRBD1 (6 bases). Germline V CDR1 and CDR2: MNHNS, SASEGT. The CDR3 is 14 residues long. V dropped 7 bases and J dropped 2 bases, with 15 bases sitting between them. The CDR3 protein is CASKLDRKPYEQYF. In nucleotides, the CDR3 is TGTGCCAGCAAACTAGACAGGAAACCCTACGAGCAGTACTTC.

This clonotype has at least ten counts. The chain couples TRBV13 to TRBJ1-2; D unresolved. The CDR3 is 12 amino acids. Between the trimmed V and J ends, which lost 2 bases and 8 bases, there was a span of 9 bases. Per the germline V gene, CDR1 is PRHDT and CDR2 is FYEKMQ (reference sequence). This CDR3 reads CASSLRLGGYTF. CDR3 nucleotide sequence: TGTGCCAGCAGCTTACGGCTAGGGGGCTACACCTTC.

This clonotype was detected ten times or more. The CDR3 nucleotides are TGTGCCAGCAGGGGACAGGGCCGACGCACTGAAGCTTTCTTT. As protein: CASRGQGRRTEAFF. This chain links TRBV12-3 or TRBV12-4 with TRBJ1-1; TRBD1 matches at 9 bases. The CDR3 is 14 residues long. V shed 6 bases and J 4 bases; nucleotides not matched to a gene: 6.

This clonotype was observed a few times. The V call is TRBV3-1, the J call TRBJ2-5; D gene unclear. Germline V gene sequence: CDR1 LGHDT, CDR2 YNNKEL (reference sequence). V was pared by 0 bases and J by 5 bases, with 7 bases between. The CDR3 is 13 residues long. The CDR3 coding sequence is TGTGCCAGCAGCCAAGATGTTTTTGAGACCCAGTACTTC. It codes for CASSQDVFETQYF.

The sample holds many counts of this clonotype. This chain connects TRBV6-5 to TRBJ1-1; 7 bases match TRBD1. Trimming took 0 bases from V and 0 from J; bases not matched to a gene: 7. This CDR3 is built from 17 residues. Germline values: CDR1 MNHEY, CDR2 SVGAGI. CDR3 coding DNA: TGTGCCAGCAGTTACTCGACTCTGGGACAGATGAACACTGAAGCTTTCTTT. It specifies CASSYSTLGQMNTEAFF.

As regards this clonotype: A much larger clone sits a single nucleotide away, making a read error possible. The chain links TRBV2 to TRBJ1-2; weak D call: TRBD1 (5 bases). This CDR3 has 13 amino acids. CDR1 is SNHLY, CDR2 FYNNEI, per germline. CDR3 nucleotide sequence: TGTTCCAGCAGCCAGGGTATTGTCGATGGCTACACCTTC. This sequence encodes CSSSQGIVDGYTF.